These 12 T cell receptor beta chains came from one sample sequenced in a study of early T cells in non-severe SARS-CoV-2 infection. TCRdb passed the 5' RACE reads through MiXCR, listing each CDR3 protein once. The repertoire holds 100,000 or so distinct CDR3 sequences, 10% to 15% seen once, with 6% to 7% in the top ten. Input material: whole blood. The receptor source for this set is an adult who was a healthcare worker with PCR-confirmed SARS-CoV-2 infection or an uninfected control (not recorded which).

This clonotype was counted a few times. The rearrangement uses TRBV20-1 and TRBJ2-1; TRBD2 agrees at 11 bases. CDR1 is DFQATT, CDR2 SNEGSKA, per germline (reference sequence). The CDR3 is 14 amino acids. CDR3 sequence (DNA): TGCAGCGCCATAGCGGGAGGGCTCCTCAATGAGCAGTTCTTC. It translates to CSAIAGGLLNEQFF.

This clonotype was observed a handful of times. J is TRBJ1-4 and V is TRBV28; 8 nucleotides line up with TRBD1. The length of the CDR3 is 14 residues. The junction had 6 bases not matched to a gene; V was cut back by 2 bases and J by 10 bases. Germline CDR1 MDHEN, CDR2 SYDVKM. CDR3 sequence reads: CASSLRQGRGKLFF. The CDR3 coding sequence is TGTGCCAGCAGTTTAAGACAGGGGCGAGGAAAACTGTTTTTT.

A few counts support this clonotype. The chain joins TRBV20-1 to TRBJ2-7; a possible D gene is TRBD1 (6 bases). Germline V CDR1 and CDR2: DFQATT, SNEGSKA (reference sequence). Trimming removed 3 bases from V and 6 bases from J, with 18 bases in between. This CDR3 contains 14 residues. CDR3 residues: CSASSGTTRGEQYF. The CDR3 bases are TGCAGTGCTAGCTCCGGGACAACTAGAGGCGAGCAGTACTTC.

Here the CDR3 DNA reads TGTGCCAGTAGTAGTCGTGGACAGGGAAGCAATCAGCCCCAGCATTTT. Protein: CASSSRGQGSNQPQHF. The chain recombines TRBV19 with TRBJ1-5, with TRBD1 matching 8 bases. Germline V gene sequence: CDR1 LNHDA, CDR2 SQIVND (reference sequence). The CDR3 is made up of 16 amino acids. Unmatched junction bases numbered 6, after V lost 4 bases and J lost 1 base.

This clonotype was seen repeatedly, ten times or more. J is TRBJ2-7 and V is TRBV2; 7 nucleotides align to TRBD2. The CDR3 sequence is 13 residues long. The germline V gene encodes CDR1 SNHLY and CDR2 FYNNEI. V shed 4 bases and J 7 bases; nucleotides not matched to a gene: 7. CDR3 sequence reads: CASSATSWREQYF. The DNA of the CDR3 is TGTGCCAGCAGTGCGACTAGCTGGAGGGAGCAGTACTTC.

The chain links TRBV27 to TRBJ1-6; D is unresolved. From germline, CDR1 is MNHEY and CDR2 SMNVEV (reference sequence). V was shortened by 3 bases and J by 5 bases, with 11 bases between the two germline ends. This CDR3 region has 15 residues. Written as DNA, the CDR3 is TGTGCCAGCAGTTTTCTGGACGGGAATAATTCACCCCTCCACTTT. The encoded protein is CASSFLDGNNSPLHF.

This clonotype showed up many times. V gene TRBV13 combines with J gene TRBJ2-7; TRBD2 is a possible D gene (7 bases). This CDR3 spans 16 amino acids. Germline values: CDR1 PRHDT, CDR2 FYEKMQ (reference sequence). V was shortened by 0 bases and J by 2 bases, with 14 bases between the two germline ends. This chain's CDR3 is CASSLGSSGTTYEQYF. The CDR3, as DNA: TGTGCCAGCAGCTTAGGATCCAGCGGGACAACCTACGAGCAGTACTTC.

This clonotype was counted many times. V usage is TRBV27 and J usage is TRBJ2-1; D is ambiguous. The CDR3 is 13 residues long. V lost 0 bases to trimming and J lost 7 bases, with 7 bases between them. The germline V gene has CDR1 MNHEY and CDR2 SMNVEV (reference sequence). The CDR3 loop reads CASSLSGRNEQFF. The CDR3 region has the DNA TGTGCCAGCAGTTTATCAGGGCGAAATGAGCAGTTCTTC.

At least ten counts were recorded for this clonotype. The rearrangement links TRBV24-1 to TRBJ2-1; 8 bases agree with TRBD1. The germline V gene encodes CDR1 KGHDR and CDR2 SFDVKD. CDR3 size: 16 residues. The V and J ends lost 3 bases and 0 bases, in that order; junction bases with no gene match: 3. The CDR3, as DNA: TGTGCCACCAGTGATCGGGGGACAGGCTCCTACAATGAGCAGTTCTTC. Translated: CATSDRGTGSYNEQFF.

In its sample, this clonotype was seen a few times. The chain has TRBV12-3 or TRBV12-4 and TRBJ2-3; 8 bases fit TRBD1. The V segment lost 6 bases and the J segment 3 bases; nucleotides outside the gene matches: 8. This CDR3 has 15 residues. The CDR3 loop is CASSPGQVVTDTQYF. The DNA of the CDR3 is TGTGCCAGCAGCCCGGGACAGGTTGTGACAGATACGCAGTATTTT.

The V gene is TRBV4-1, the J gene TRBJ2-1; D gene unclear. The CDR3 has 15 residues. Trimming shortened V by 1 base and J by 7 bases, and 14 bases separated the two germline ends. The V gene's germline CDR1 is MGHRA and CDR2 YSYEKL. CDR3 sequence reads: CASSQVLLGRNEQFF. CDR3 DNA: TGCGCCAGCAGCCAAGTATTGCTAGGACGGAATGAGCAGTTCTTC.

This clonotype was seen a few times. This chain links TRBV7-9 with TRBJ2-7; D is perhaps TRBD2 (6 bases). CDR3 length equals 12 residues. Trimming left V 5 bases short and J 5 bases short, with 10 bases between. Germline V lookup: CDR1 SEHNR, CDR2 FQNEAQ (reference sequence). CDR3 DNA sequence: TGTGCCAGCAGCCCGGAGGGACACGAGCAGTACTTC. Translating it yields CASSPEGHEQYF. Full variable domain (rest looked up from reference TRBV7-9 and TRBJ2-7): DTGVSQNPRHKITKRGQNVTFRCDPISEHNRLYWYRQTLGQGPEFLTYFQNEAQLEKSRLLSDRFSAERPKGSFSTLEIQRTEQGDSAMYLCASSPEGHEQYFGPGTRLTVT.